Listed below are T cell receptor beta chains from one sample, sequenced in a study of cytomegalovirus exposure and HLA in healthy donors. Assay: immunoSEQ multiplex PCR; the TCRdb copy retains only in-frame clones and omits some. This table holds about 190,000 clones, 85% found once. What was sequenced was PBMCs. The receptors stem from a boy younger than 10 in good health and CMV-seronegative. CDR3s include the opening cysteine and the closing phenylalanine or tryptophan.

J gene: TRBJ1-2; V gene: TRBV28; CDR3 protein: CASSWPDTNYGYTF
J gene: TRBJ1-5; V gene: TRBV21-1; CDR3 protein: CASSKLLNQPQHF
J gene: TRBJ1-1; V gene: TRBV9; CDR3 protein: CASSARVDTEAFF
J gene: TRBJ1-4; V gene: TRBV28; CDR3 protein: CASRAGGGEKLFF
J gene: TRBJ2-3; V gene: TRBV19; CDR3 protein: CASTLAVSSTDTQYF
J gene: TRBJ1-3; V gene: TRBV15; CDR3 protein: CATSSSVIGNTIYF
J gene: TRBJ1-2; V gene: TRBV6-1; CDR3 protein: CASGGQGEFGYGYTF
J gene: TRBJ2-5; V gene: TRBV18; CDR3 protein: CASSPQLLHETQYF
J gene: TRBJ2-3; V gene: TRBV27; CDR3 protein: CASSSPGQITDTQYF
J gene: TRBJ2-2; V gene: TRBV9; CDR3 protein: CASSVAGAGLREFVNTGELFF
J gene: TRBJ2-7; V gene: TRBV5-1; CDR3 protein: CASSSGSGTGGNEQYF
J gene: TRBJ1-4; V gene: TRBV28; CDR3 protein: CARPGGARCEKLFF
J gene: TRBJ2-2; V gene: TRBV10-3; CDR3 protein: CAITPSGRDDTGELFF
J gene: TRBJ1-1; V gene: TRBV28; CDR3 protein: CASSPPYEGAAEAFF
J gene: TRBJ1-2; V gene: TRBV6-5; CDR3 protein: CAIWGGREWCGYTF